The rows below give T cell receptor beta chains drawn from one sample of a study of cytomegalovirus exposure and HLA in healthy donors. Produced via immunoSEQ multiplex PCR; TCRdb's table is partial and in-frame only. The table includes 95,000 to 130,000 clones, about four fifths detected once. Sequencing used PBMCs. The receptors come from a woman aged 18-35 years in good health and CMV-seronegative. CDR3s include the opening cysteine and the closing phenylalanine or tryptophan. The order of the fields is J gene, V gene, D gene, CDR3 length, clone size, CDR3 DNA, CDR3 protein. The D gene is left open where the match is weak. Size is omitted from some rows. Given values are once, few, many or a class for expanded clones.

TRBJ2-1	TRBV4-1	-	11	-	TGCGCCAGCAGCCAAGGGCTTGAGCAGTTCTTC	CASSQGLEQFF
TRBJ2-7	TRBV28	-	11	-	TGTGCCAGCAGTTTATCGCGCGAGCAGTACTTC	CASSLSREQYF
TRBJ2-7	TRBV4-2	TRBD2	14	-	TGTGCCAGCAGTGACTTAGCGGGGGCAGACGAGCAGTACTTC	CASSDLAGADEQYF
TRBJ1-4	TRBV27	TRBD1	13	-	TGTGCCAGCAGTACCGGGACAGCTGAAAAACTGTTTTTT	CASSTGTAEKLFF
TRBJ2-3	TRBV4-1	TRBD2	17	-	TGCGCCAGCAGCCAGGGGCACCCGAGCGGGGACACAGATACGCAGTATTTT	CASSQGHPSGDTDTQYF
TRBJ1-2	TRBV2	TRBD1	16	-	TGTGCCAGCAGTGAACTCGGAGGGGGCTATCTCTATGGCTACACCTTC	CASSELGGGYLYGYTF
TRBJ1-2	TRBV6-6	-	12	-	TGTGCCAGCAGGCAGACTCAGTATGGCTACACCTTC	CASRQTQYGYTF
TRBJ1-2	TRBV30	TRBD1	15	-	TGTGCCTGGAGTGTACAGAGCAGGGGGCATGATGGCTACACCTTC	CAWSVQSRGHDGYTF
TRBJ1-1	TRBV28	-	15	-	TGTGCCAGCAGTTTTGCGGGGGCCCTGAACACTGAAGCTTTCTTT	CASSFAGALNTEAFF
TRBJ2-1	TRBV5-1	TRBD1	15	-	TGCGCCAGCAGCTTGGGCCACAGGGGTAGGAATGAGCAGTTCTTC	CASSLGHRGRNEQFF
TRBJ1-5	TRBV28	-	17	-	TGTGCCAGCAGTTTAAGGGGCGCGTGGAGGGCGGGGCAGCCCCAGCATTTT	CASSLRGAWRAGQPQHF
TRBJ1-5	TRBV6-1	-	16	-	TGTGCCAGCAGTGAAGCCGACTACTGGCGCAATCAGCCCCAGCATTTT	CASSEADYWRNQPQHF
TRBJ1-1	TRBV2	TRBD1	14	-	TGTACCAGCAGTGACAGGGGTCGGAACACTGAAGCTTTCTTT	CTSSDRGRNTEAFF
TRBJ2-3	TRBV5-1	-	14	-	TGCGCCAGCAGCTTGGCCTATACCACAGATACGCAGTATTTT	CASSLAYTTDTQYF
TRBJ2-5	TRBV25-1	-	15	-	TGTGCCAGCAGTGGCTCCCCCGGGGATCGGGGGACCCAGTACTTC	CASSGSPGDRGTQYF
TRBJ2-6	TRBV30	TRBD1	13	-	TGTGCCAGCGACAGGGCTGGGGCCAACGTCCTGACTTTC	CASDRAGANVLTF
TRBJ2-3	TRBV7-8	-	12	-	TGTGCCAGCAGCCTTCCGGGAGATACGCAGTATTTT	CASSLPGDTQYF
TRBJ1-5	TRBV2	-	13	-	TGTGCCAGCAGTGGGGGGGGGCGCCAGCCCCAGCATTTT	CASSGGGRQPQHF
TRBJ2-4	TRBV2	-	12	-	TGTGCCAGCAGTGAAGTCCATCCGGGACTCAACTTC	CASSEVHPGLNF
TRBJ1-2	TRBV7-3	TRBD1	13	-	TGTGCCAGCAGCACGACAGGGGGCAATGGCTACACCTTC	CASSTTGGNGYTF
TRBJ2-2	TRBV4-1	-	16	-	TGCGCCAGCAGCCTTCGACCTGGGCCTCTCACCGGGGAGCTGTTTTTT	CASSLRPGPLTGELFF
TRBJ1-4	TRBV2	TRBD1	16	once	TGTGCCAGCAGTGGAATACCCGGGACAGGGTACGAAAAACTGTTTTTT	CASSGIPGTGYEKLFF
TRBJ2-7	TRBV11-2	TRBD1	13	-	TGTGCCAGCAGCTCGAGACAGGGGTACGAGCAGTACTTC	CASSSRQGYEQYF
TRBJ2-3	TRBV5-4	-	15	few	TGTGCCAGCAGCTTTGGTGGGGGGGCCCTAGATACGCAGTATTTT	CASSFGGGALDTQYF
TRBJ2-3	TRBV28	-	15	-	TGTGCCAGCAGTTCTCAAGCGCGGGGATCAGATACGCAGTATTTT	CASSSQARGSDTQYF
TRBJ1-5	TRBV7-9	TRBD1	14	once	TGTGCCAGCAGTTTGGGGACAGGGAATCAGCCCCAGCATTTT	CASSLGTGNQPQHF
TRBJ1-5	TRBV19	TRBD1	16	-	TGTGCCAGTAGCACTACAGGGGGGGACTTCAATCAGCCCCAGCATTTT	CASSTTGGDFNQPQHF
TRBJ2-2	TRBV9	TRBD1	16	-	TGTGCCAGCAGCTTTAGAGGGGGCGCCAACACCGGGGAGCTGTTTTTT	CASSFRGGANTGELFF
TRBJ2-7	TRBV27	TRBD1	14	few	TGTGCCAGCAGGAGGGACAGGCCCTCGTACGAGCAGTACTTC	CASRRDRPSYEQYF
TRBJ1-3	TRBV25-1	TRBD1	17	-	TGTGCCAGCAGTGAATTAAGTCCACAGGGGCGGGGAAACACCATATATTTT	CASSELSPQGRGNTIYF
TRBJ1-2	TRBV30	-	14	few	TGTGCCTGGAGTCCCGGGGGGAGAGTCTATGGCTACACCTTC	CAWSPGGRVYGYTF
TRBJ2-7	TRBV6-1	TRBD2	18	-	TGTGCCAGCAGTGAAGCGTGGACTAGCGGGGGGTTATCCTACGAGCAGTACTTC	CASSEAWTSGGLSYEQYF
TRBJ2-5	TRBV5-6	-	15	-	TGTGCCAGCAGCTCACAGGCCGGGAGACAAGAGACCCAGTACTTC	CASSSQAGRQETQYF
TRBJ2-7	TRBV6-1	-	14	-	TGTGCCAGCAGTGAATACATCTCCAGTTACGAGCAGTACTTC	CASSEYISSYEQYF
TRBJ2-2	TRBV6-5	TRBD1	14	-	TGTGCCAGCAGTTACTCGGACGGGACAGGGGGGCTGTTTTTT	CASSYSDGTGGLFF
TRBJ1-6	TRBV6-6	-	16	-	TGTGCCAGCAGTTATTGGAGAGGGGAGGGGGATTCACCCCTCCACTTT	CASSYWRGEGDSPLHF
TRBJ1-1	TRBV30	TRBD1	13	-	TGTGCCGGGGGACAGGGGCCAATTCGGGGAGCTTTCTTT	CAGGQGPIRGAFF
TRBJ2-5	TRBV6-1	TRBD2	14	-	TGTGCCAGCAGTGAAGCGGTCAGCGGGGACACCCAGTACTTC	CASSEAVSGDTQYF
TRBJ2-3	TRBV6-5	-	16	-	TGTGCCAGCAGTTACTCGAGGGGAGGACACACAGATACGCAGTATTTT	CASSYSRGGHTDTQYF
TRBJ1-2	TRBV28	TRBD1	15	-	TGTGCCAGCAGTGGCCGGGACAGGCCCCTCTATGGCTACACCTTC	CASSGRDRPLYGYTF
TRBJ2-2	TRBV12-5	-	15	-	TGTGCTAGTGGTTCCGGACAGTTCTCCGCCGGGGAGCTGTTTTTT	CASGSGQFSAGELFF
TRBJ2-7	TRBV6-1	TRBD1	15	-	TGTGCCAGCAGTGAATCAGGGGGAAGCTCCTACGAGCAGTACTTC	CASSESGGSSYEQYF
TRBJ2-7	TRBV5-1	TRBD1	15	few	TGCGCCAGCAGTTCTTCCGGGACAGGGCCCTCCGAGCAGTACTTC	CASSSSGTGPSEQYF
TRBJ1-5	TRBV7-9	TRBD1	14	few	TGTGCCAGCAGCTTAGAAGGGGGCAGGCAGCCCCAGCATTTT	CASSLEGGRQPQHF
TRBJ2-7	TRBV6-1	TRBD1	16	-	TGTGCCAGCAGTGTAACCCCGGGACAGGGAAGGTACGAGCAGTACTTC	CASSVTPGQGRYEQYF
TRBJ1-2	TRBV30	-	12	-	TGTGCCTGGAGTGTACAGAGAGGGGGCTACACCTTC	CAWSVQRGGYTF
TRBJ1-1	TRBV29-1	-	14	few	TGCAGCGTCCAATCCCTACCCAGGGTGTCTGAAGCTTTCTTT	CSVQSLPRVSEAFF
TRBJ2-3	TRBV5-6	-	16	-	TGTGCCAGCAGCTTGGGGCCTAGAGGGTCCACAGATACGCAGTGTTTT	CASSLGPRGSTDTQCF
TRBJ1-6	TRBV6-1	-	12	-	TGTGCCAGCAGTGAACTGTCTTCACCCCTCCACTTT	CASSELSSPLHF
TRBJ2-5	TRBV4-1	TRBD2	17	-	TGCGCCAGCAGCCGCTTCGGACTAGCGGGGGGGCGCGAGACCCAGTACTTC	CASSRFGLAGGRETQYF
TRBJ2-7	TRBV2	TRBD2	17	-	TGTGCCAGCCAGACAGTTCGTAGCGGGGGTTACTCCTACGAGCAGTACTTC	CASQTVRSGGYSYEQYF
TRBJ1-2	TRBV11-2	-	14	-	TGTGCCAGCAGCTTAGGGTCAGGGGCTCGGGGCTACACCTTC	CASSLGSGARGYTF
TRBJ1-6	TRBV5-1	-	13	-	TGCGCCAGCAGCTCTCGGGATAATTCACCCCTCCACTTT	CASSSRDNSPLHF
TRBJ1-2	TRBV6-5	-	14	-	TGTGCCAGCAGTTACTCGAGCTCTCCCGATGGCTACACCTTC	CASSYSSSPDGYTF
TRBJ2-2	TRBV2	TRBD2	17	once	TGTGCCAGCAGTTTGCTAGCGGGGGGGATCAACACCGGGGAGCTGTTTTTT	CASSLLAGGINTGELFF
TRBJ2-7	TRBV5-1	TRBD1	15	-	TGCGCCAGCAGTTCTCCGGGACAGGGCGCCTACGAGCAGTACTTC	CASSSPGQGAYEQYF
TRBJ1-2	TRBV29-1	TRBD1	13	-	TGCAGCGTTACAGGGGAGGAGGACTATGGCTACACCTTC	CSVTGEEDYGYTF
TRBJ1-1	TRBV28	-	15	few	TGTGCCAGCAGTTTAGGGACGGGGGGGTTGACTGAAGCTTTCTTT	CASSLGTGGLTEAFF
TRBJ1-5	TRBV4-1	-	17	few	TGCGCCAGCAGCCAAGTTTATCGGGGACTTGTCGGTGAGCCCCAGCATTTT	CASSQVYRGLVGEPQHF